One and the same sample provided the 18 T cell receptor beta chains below, sequenced in a study of blood T cell repertoires in COVID-19. Produced via immunoSEQ multiplex PCR; TCRdb's table is partial and in-frame only. The top ten hold 6.9% of the sample, which has some 300,000 clones, around 88% seen once. Sequences were obtained from peripheral blood. These receptors were taken from a young woman who had recovered from COVID-19.

This chain links TRBV9 with TRBJ2-3; TRBD2 might be the D (6 bases). CDR1 is SGDLS, CDR2 YYNGEE, per germline. This CDR3 has 17 residues. With 0 bases removed from V and 0 bases from J, the gap between germline ends came to 14 bases. For the CDR3, the DNA is TGTGCCAGCAGCGTAGCCGCGGGGCAAACTAGCACAGATACGCAGTATTTT. Its protein is CASSVAAGQTSTDTQYF.

This clone came up many times. The chain joins TRBV14 to TRBJ2-1, with TRBD1 matching over 7 bases. Germline V gene sequence: CDR1 SGHDN, CDR2 FVKESK. CDR3 length equals 15 residues. With 0 bases clipped from V and 3 bases from J, the junction kept 2 bases outside the gene matches. The CDR3 protein is CASSQEAGGYNEQFF. CDR3 DNA sequence: TGTGCCAGCAGCCAAGAAGCAGGGGGCTACAATGAGCAGTTCTTC.

This rearrangement joins TRBV5-5 to TRBJ2-5; D gene uncertain. CDR3 size: 13 residues. V lost 2 bases, J lost 2 bases, and 7 bases lay in between. Looked up from germline, CDR1 is SGHKS and CDR2 is YYEKEE (reference sequence). CDR3 DNA: TGTGCCAGCAGCTTTACCAGGCAAGAGACCCAGTACTTC. This translates into CASSFTRQETQYF.

The chain carries TRBV1 and TRBJ2-5; the table's D call, TRBD1, was not checked against the DNA. TRBV1 is shown as a pseudogene. This CDR3 has 17 residues. For the CDR3, the DNA is TGCACCAGCAGAGCAGGGCGAGGGGGTTGTTCGATTGAGACCCAGTACTTC. Protein sequence: CTSRAGRGGCSIETQYF.

Comment on this clone: One end of the junction fails to match germline, which may point to a read error. V gene TRBV19 combines with J gene TRBJ2-1; D remains unclear. This CDR3 spans 15 amino acids. CDR1 and CDR2 (germline): LNHDA, SQIVND (reference sequence). The CDR3 reads CASSIGNRYYNEQFF. The CDR3, as DNA: TGTGCCAGTAGCATAGGCAACCGCTACTACAATGAGCAGTTCTTC.

The chain recombines TRBV5-4 with TRBJ2-1; 7 bases map to TRBD1. V was pared by 0 bases and J by 6 bases, with 3 bases of the junction left unmatched. This CDR3 has 14 amino acids. Germline CDR1 and CDR2: SGHNT and YYREEE (reference sequence). The CDR3 sequence is CASSLAGGFNEQFF. The CDR3 DNA follows: TGTGCCAGCAGCTTGGCAGGGGGTTTCAATGAGCAGTTCTTC.

This clone was recorded only once. This rearrangement joins TRBV19 to TRBJ2-7, with a possible D match to TRBD1 (6 bases). Trimming cost V 3 bases and J 4 bases, with 13 bases left between them. Germline V gene sequence: CDR1 LNHDA, CDR2 SQIVND (reference sequence). The CDR3 is made up of 14 amino acids. The CDR3 DNA sequence: TGTGCCAGTAGTATGGCCAGGGGCGATTACGAGCAGTACTTC. Its protein product is CASSMARGDYEQYF.

The chain recombines TRBV7-3 with TRBJ1-2; D possibly corresponds to TRBD1 (5 bases). The V gene's germline CDR1 is SGHTA and CDR2 FQGTGA. There are 15 residues in the CDR3. Trimming took 2 bases from V and 4 from J, leaving 14 bases between them. The CDR3 bases are TGTGCCAGCAGCTTAGAAGGTGTCGGGGGCTATGGCTACACCTTC. It codes for CASSLEGVGGYGYTF.

The chain joins TRBV19 to TRBJ1-5, with D hard to call. V lost 2 bases to trimming and J lost 0 bases, with 8 bases between them. Germline V gives CDR1 LNHDA, CDR2 SQIVND (reference sequence). The CDR3 length is 15 residues. The CDR3 region is CASSIMVGSNQPQHF. The DNA for the CDR3 is TGTGCCAGTAGTATAATGGTCGGTAGCAATCAGCCCCAGCATTTT.

The gene calls are TRBV5-6 and TRBJ2-5; tentative D call: TRBD2 (6 bases). Trimming took off 5 bases at V and 4 bases at J, with 18 bases between the two ends. CDR3 size: 15 residues. The germline V gene encodes CDR1 SGHDT and CDR2 YYEEEE. The CDR3 here is CASRESRWRVETQYF. The CDR3 coding sequence is TGTGCCAGCAGAGAAAGCCGGTGGAGGGTAGAGACCCAGTACTTC.

About this clone itself: Other DNA sequences from this sample encode an identical CDR3 as well. This chain joins TRBV9 and TRBJ2-1; 9 bases are a match to TRBD2. This CDR3 is built from 15 residues. Germline CDR1 reads SGDLS; CDR2 reads YYNGEE. Trimming cost V 2 bases and J 3 bases; bases outside gene matches: 3. The CDR3 sequence is CASSVGSGGYNEQFF. The CDR3, as DNA: TGTGCCAGCAGCGTGGGTAGCGGGGGCTACAATGAGCAGTTCTTC.

The rearrangement uses TRBV28 and TRBJ1-5; 8 nucleotides align to TRBD1. In germline, CDR1 is MDHEN, CDR2 SYDVKM. This CDR3 contains 15 residues. Trimming at V came to 2 bases and at J to 5 bases, leaving 5 bases not matched to a gene. The CDR3 region has the DNA TGTGCCAGCAGTTTAAGGGACAGGACCTATCAGCCCCAGCATTTT. Residues: CASSLRDRTYQPQHF.

Concerning this clone: At one end the junction does not follow the germline gene, possibly because of a read error. The chain is built from TRBV7-2 and TRBJ1-5; no firm D call. Germline CDR1 is SGHTA and CDR2 is FQGNSA. The CDR3 has 15 amino acids. The CDR3 is CASSLAPGSGQPQHF. The DNA for the CDR3 is TGTGCCAGCAGCCTAGCACCGGGGTCGGGTCAGCCCCAGCATTTT.

The chain has TRBV3-1 (or the pseudogene TRBV3-2) and TRBJ1-1, with D possibly TRBD1 on 5 matching bases. CDR1 LGHDT and CDR2 YNNKEL come from the germline V gene (reference sequence). The CDR3 has 13 amino acids. Trimming left V 1 base short and J 4 bases short, with 7 bases between. The CDR3 sequence is CASSQGRATEAFF. CDR3 DNA sequence: TGTGCCAGCAGCCAAGGCAGGGCCACTGAAGCTTTCTTT.

The sample holds one count of this clone. V is TRBV5-6 and J is TRBJ1-4; 9 positions match TRBD1. The CDR3 length is 16 residues. Germline trimming cut 4 bases from V and 1 base from J; bases unmatched to any gene: 5. Germline-derived CDR1 and CDR2 are SGHDT and YYEEEE. The CDR3 coding sequence is TGTGCCAGCAGCACCTCGGACAGGGGAACTAATGAAAAACTGTTTTTT. Protein product: CASSTSDRGTNEKLFF.

V is TRBV4-1 and J is TRBJ2-1, with TRBD2 identical over 10 bases. The V gene's germline CDR1 is MGHRA and CDR2 YSYEKL. CDR3 length: 17 amino acids. With 0 bases clipped from V and 7 bases from J, the junction kept 9 bases outside the gene matches. CDR3 region: CASSQDWASGGQNEQFF. CDR3 in DNA: TGCGCCAGCAGCCAAGATTGGGCTAGCGGGGGTCAGAATGAGCAGTTCTTC.

The V call is TRBV28, the J call TRBJ2-1; 10 bases align to TRBD2. The CDR3 consists of 15 residues. V lost 6 bases, J lost 1 base, and 3 bases stayed unmatched. CDR1 and CDR2 from the germline V gene are MDHEN and SYDVKM. CDR3 DNA: TGTGCCAGCAGGGAGACTAGCGGGTCCTACAATGAGCAGTTCTTC. It is translated as CASRETSGSYNEQFF.

This clone has just one count. J is TRBJ1-4 and V is TRBV28, with 8 bases matching TRBD1. The junction had 3 bases not matched to a gene; V was cut back by 5 bases and J by 7 bases. The CDR3 contains 13 residues. Germline V lookup: CDR1 MDHEN, CDR2 SYDVKM. In nucleotides, the CDR3 is TGTGCCAGCAGTGAGGACAGGGCTGAAAAACTGTTTTTT. Translated: CASSEDRAEKLFF.